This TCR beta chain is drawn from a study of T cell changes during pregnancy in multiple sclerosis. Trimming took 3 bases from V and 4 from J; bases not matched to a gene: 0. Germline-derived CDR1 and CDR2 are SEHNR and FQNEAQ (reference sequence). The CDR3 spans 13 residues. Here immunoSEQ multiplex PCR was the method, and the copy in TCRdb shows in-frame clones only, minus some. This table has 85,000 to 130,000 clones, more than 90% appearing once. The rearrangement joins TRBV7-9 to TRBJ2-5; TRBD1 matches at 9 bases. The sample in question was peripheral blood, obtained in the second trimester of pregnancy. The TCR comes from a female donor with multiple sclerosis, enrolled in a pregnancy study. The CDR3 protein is CASSLDRGETQYF. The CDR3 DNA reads TGTGCCAGCAGCTTGGACAGGGGAGAGACCCAGTACTTC.